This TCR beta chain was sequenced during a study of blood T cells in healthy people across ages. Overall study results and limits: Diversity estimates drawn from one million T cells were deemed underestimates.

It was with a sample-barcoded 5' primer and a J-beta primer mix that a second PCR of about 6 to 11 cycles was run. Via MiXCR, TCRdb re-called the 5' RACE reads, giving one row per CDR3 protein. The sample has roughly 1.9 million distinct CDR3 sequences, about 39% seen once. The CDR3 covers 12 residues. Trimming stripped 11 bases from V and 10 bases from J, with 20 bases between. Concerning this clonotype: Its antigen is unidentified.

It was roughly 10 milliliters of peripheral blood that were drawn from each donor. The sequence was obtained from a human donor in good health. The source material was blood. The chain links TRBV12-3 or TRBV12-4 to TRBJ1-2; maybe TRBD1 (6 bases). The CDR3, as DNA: TGTGCCGGCGGAACCGGGACACAAGACTACACCTTC. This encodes CAGGTGTQDYTF.